These 22 T cell receptor beta chains share one sample of origin, sequenced in a study of T-cell memory formation after mild COVID-19. A single record per CDR3 protein comes from TCRdb applying MiXCR to the 5' RACE reads. Of some 450,000 distinct CDR3 sequences detected, more than 15% appear once; the ten largest clones hold roughly 21%. The sequencing input was PBMCs or a T cell subset sorted from them (not recorded which). Receptor source: a man younger than 35 who had mild COVID-19 (a few samples of this study predate the infection). Cell type and time point are not known.

The V gene is TRBV24-1, the J gene TRBJ2-3, with D tentatively TRBD1 (7 bases). Trimming shortened V by 6 bases and J by 4 bases, and 16 bases separated the two germline ends. Germline loops: CDR1 KGHDR, CDR2 SFDVKD. The CDR3 covers 15 residues. CDR3 nucleotides: TGTGCCACCAGTAACACAGGGGAGGTGGCAGATACGCAGTATTTT. Protein product: CATSNTGEVADTQYF.

The table lists this clonotype with a few counts. This rearrangement joins TRBV13 to TRBJ1-1, with D possibly matching TRBD1 (6 bases). The CDR3 runs 19 residues. Trimming left V 7 bases short and J 0 bases short, with 27 bases between. Germline CDR1 is PRHDT and CDR2 is FYEKMQ (reference sequence). The CDR3 here is CASTNSGDRWGYMNTEAFF. CDR3 nucleotide sequence: TGTGCCAGCACCAACTCGGGAGACAGGTGGGGGTACATGAACACTGAAGCTTTCTTT. Using reference TRBV13 and TRBJ1-1 for the parts outside the CDR3, the full variable domain is AAGVIQSPRHLIKEKRETATLKCYPIPRHDTVYWYQQGPGQDPQFLISFYEKMQSDKGSIPDRFSAQQFSDYHSELNMSSLELGDSALYFCASTNSGDRWGYMNTEAFFGQGTRLTVV.

This clonotype was detected only a few times. The genes are TRBV6-4 and TRBJ2-3, with D possibly TRBD1 on 5 matching bases. The germline V gene has CDR1 MRHNA and CDR2 SNTAGT. This CDR3 is built from 14 residues. Trimming left V 4 bases short and J 3 bases short, with 11 bases between. In DNA, the CDR3 is TGTGCCAGCAGTGCTCAGGGTCGGACAGATACGCAGTATTTT. As protein: CASSAQGRTDTQYF.

This clonotype showed up just a few times. The rearrangement uses TRBV5-1 and TRBJ2-5; TRBD2 aligns across 8 bases. CDR1 and CDR2 from the germline V gene are SGHRS and YFSETQ. The CDR3 loop spans 15 amino acids. V was pared by 5 bases and J by 2 bases, with 8 bases of the junction left unmatched. The CDR3 nucleotides are TGCGCCAGCAGAGGGGGAAGCGGGGGACAAGAGACCCAGTACTTC. Its protein product is CASRGGSGGQETQYF.

The gene calls are TRBV6-1 and TRBJ2-1, with D maybe TRBD1 (6 bases). In germline, CDR1 is MNHNS, CDR2 SASEGT. V was clipped by 7 bases and J by 8 bases, with 12 bases between them. This CDR3 comprises 12 residues. CDR3 bases: TGTGCCAGCACCTCCCAGGGGCATGAGCAGTTCTTC. Its protein is CASTSQGHEQFF.

In this sample, this clonotype turned up a few times. The chain employs TRBV14 and TRBJ2-3; 9 bases line up with TRBD1. There are 21 residues in the CDR3. Germline V gives CDR1 SGHDN, CDR2 FVKESK. Unmatched junction bases numbered 21, after V lost 2 bases and J lost 3 bases. The chain's CDR3 is CASSQLFVPGTGPGSTDTQYF. The CDR3 nucleotides read TGTGCCAGCAGCCAACTATTTGTACCGGGGACAGGGCCGGGTTCTACAGATACGCAGTATTTT.

CDR3: CASSSALTGVQNEQFF. The CDR3 bases are TGTGCCAGCTCCTCTGCCCTGACAGGGGTGCAAAATGAGCAGTTCTTC. The chain has TRBV18 and TRBJ2-1; 8 bases are shared with TRBD1. The germline V gene has CDR1 KGHSH and CDR2 LQKENI. Trimming cost V 6 bases and J 7 bases; bases outside gene matches: 14. The CDR3 runs to 16 residues.

Points on this clonotype: A much larger clone is a single base away; this may be a read error. J is TRBJ2-1 and V is TRBV7-9; D is ambiguous. The CDR3 contains 10 residues. Germline lookup yields CDR1 SEHNR and CDR2 FQNEAQ (reference sequence). The germline V and J ends were trimmed by 3 bases and 8 bases, with 2 bases remaining between them. DNA for the CDR3: TGTGCCAGCAGCTTCCATGAGCAGTTCTTC. It codes for CASSFHEQFF.

This clonotype has only a few counts. The chain recombines TRBV7-9 with TRBJ2-2, with 11 bases lining up with TRBD2. Germline CDR1 and CDR2: SEHNR and FQNEAQ (reference sequence). CDR3 length: 16 residues. V trimming: 4 bases; J trimming: 2 bases; junction bases outside the gene matches: 3. Here the CDR3 reads CASSSTSGVNTGELFF. The DNA of the CDR3 is TGTGCCAGCAGCTCGACTAGCGGGGTTAACACCGGGGAGCTGTTTTTT. Full variable domain (missing parts from reference TRBV7-9 and TRBJ2-2): DTGVSQNPRHKITKRGQNVTFRCDPISEHNRLYWYRQTLGQGPEFLTYFQNEAQLEKSRLLSDRFSAERPKGSFSTLEIQRTEQGDSAMYLCASSSTSGVNTGELFFGEGSRLTVL.

This chain connects TRBV5-1 to TRBJ1-2, with 8 bases matching TRBD1. The junction had 5 bases not matched to a gene; V was cut back by 2 bases and J by 5 bases. CDR3 length: 14 residues. Germline CDR1 reads SGHRS; CDR2 reads YFSETQ. This CDR3 reads CASSFTGQGYGYTF. The CDR3 DNA is TGCGCCAGCAGCTTTACAGGACAGGGATATGGCTACACCTTC.

This chain links TRBV21-1 with TRBJ2-3. TRBV21-1 constitutes a pseudogene. The CDR3 extends over 14 amino acids. The CDR3 here is CASSKGGNSDTQYF. The CDR3, as DNA: TGTGCCAGCAGCAAAGGGGGTAACAGCGATACGCAGTATTTT.

The chain couples TRBV6-2 or TRBV6-3 to TRBJ2-3; no clear D. The CDR3 contains 16 residues. The germline V gene has CDR1 MNHEY and CDR2 SVGEGT. V was cut by 2 bases and J by 0 bases, with 12 bases left in between. Here the CDR3 reads CASSYGLDSSTDTQYF. The CDR3 region has the DNA TGTGCCAGCAGTTACGGGCTTGACTCTAGCACAGATACGCAGTATTTT.

CDR3 in amino acids: CASSLERSTRGRTEAFF. The CDR3 nucleotides read TGTGCCAGCAGCTTAGAGCGGTCAACCCGGGGGAGGACTGAAGCTTTCTTT. The gene calls are TRBV7-2 and TRBJ1-1, with TRBD1 as a possible D gene (5 bases). The CDR3 is made up of 17 amino acids. V dropped 1 base and J dropped 5 bases, with 20 bases sitting between them. In germline, CDR1 is SGHTA, CDR2 FQGNSA.

The chain combines TRBV7-8 with TRBJ2-5, with 12 nucleotides matching TRBD2. V trimming: 5 bases; J trimming: 5 bases; junction bases outside the gene matches: 6. The CDR3 consists of 15 residues. In germline, CDR1 is SGHVS, CDR2 FQNEAQ. The CDR3 DNA sequence: TGTGCCAGCAGCGCTAGCGGGGGGGCCTTGGAGACCCAGTACTTC. Amino acid sequence: CASSASGGALETQYF.

This clonotype was seen only a few times. The gene calls are TRBV7-2 and TRBJ2-3, with 11 bases lining up with TRBD2. The V segment lost 5 bases and the J segment 6 bases; nucleotides outside the gene matches: 7. This CDR3 has 15 amino acids. CDR1 is SGHTA and CDR2 is FQGNSA in the germline V gene. The CDR3 here is CASSPSSGGWDTQYF. The CDR3 DNA reads as TGTGCCAGCAGCCCGTCTAGCGGGGGGTGGGATACGCAGTATTTT.

In its sample, this clonotype was seen a few times. V usage is TRBV10-3 and J usage is TRBJ1-4; no clear D gene. Trimming stripped 0 bases from V and 6 bases from J, with 11 bases between. The CDR3 runs 15 residues. CDR1 is ENHRY and CDR2 is SYGVKD in the germline V gene. The chain's CDR3 is CAISESGQLDEKLFF. The DNA of the CDR3 is TGTGCCATCAGTGAGTCTGGCCAGCTAGATGAAAAACTGTTTTTT.

The genes are TRBV7-8 and TRBJ2-1; 8 nucleotides agree with TRBD2. The germline V gene has CDR1 SGHVS and CDR2 FQNEAQ. The V and J ends lost 6 bases and 6 bases, in that order; junction bases with no gene match: 13. The CDR3 consists of 16 residues. The DNA for the CDR3 is TGTGCCAGCAGACAGGGTCTAGCGGGCTACGGCAATGAGCAGTTCTTC. Translating gives CASRQGLAGYGNEQFF.

The V call is TRBV7-9, the J call TRBJ2-3; 7 nucleotides agree with TRBD1. The germline CDR1 and CDR2 sequences are SEHNR and FQNEAQ (reference sequence). The CDR3 sequence is 15 residues long. Trimming cost V 7 bases and J 5 bases; bases outside gene matches: 12. The CDR3 region has the DNA TGTGCCAGCACCCTAAGGGGGTACAGGGGAGATACGCAGTATTTT. Protein: CASTLRGYRGDTQYF.

This clonotype has more than one count but fewer than ten. The V call is TRBV20-1, the J call TRBJ2-3, with D perhaps matching TRBD2 (5 bases). The germline V gene has CDR1 DFQATT and CDR2 SNEGSKA (reference sequence). With 1 base removed from V and 11 bases from J, the gap between germline ends came to 10 bases. The CDR3 totals 11 residues. The CDR3 reads CSARGVTKQYF. CDR3 nucleotides: TGCAGTGCTAGAGGGGTGACTAAGCAGTATTTT.

This clonotype has just a few counts. One junction end does not reproduce the germline sequence, and a read error may be involved. The chain has TRBV3-1 and TRBJ2-2; D tentatively reads TRBD1 or TRBD2 (5 bases each). The CDR3 runs 16 residues. Germline-derived CDR1 and CDR2 are LGHDT and YNNKEL (reference sequence). In DNA form, the CDR3 reads TGTGCCAGCAGCCAAGATGGGACGGCGAAAACCGGGGAGCTGTTTTTT. The encoded protein is CASSQDGTAKTGELFF.

This clonotype was seen ten or more times. This chain connects TRBV20-1 to TRBJ2-3, with D maybe TRBD1 (5 bases). The V end lost 0 bases, the J end lost 4 bases, and 11 bases lay between the germline ends. This CDR3 is 14 amino acids long. CDR1 is DFQATT, CDR2 SNEGSKA, per germline (reference sequence). The CDR3 loop reads CSARDSQGADTQYF. CDR3 in DNA: TGCAGTGCTAGAGACTCCCAGGGCGCAGATACGCAGTATTTT.

This clonotype has just a few counts. This chain joins TRBV5-1 and TRBJ2-5; 7 nucleotides line up with TRBD1. V lost 3 bases, J lost 5 bases, and 7 bases stayed unmatched. Germline V lookup: CDR1 SGHRS, CDR2 YFSETQ. This CDR3 has 14 amino acids. This CDR3 reads CASSSGQNVETQYF. The CDR3 DNA sequence: TGCGCCAGCAGCTCGGGACAGAACGTTGAGACCCAGTACTTC.